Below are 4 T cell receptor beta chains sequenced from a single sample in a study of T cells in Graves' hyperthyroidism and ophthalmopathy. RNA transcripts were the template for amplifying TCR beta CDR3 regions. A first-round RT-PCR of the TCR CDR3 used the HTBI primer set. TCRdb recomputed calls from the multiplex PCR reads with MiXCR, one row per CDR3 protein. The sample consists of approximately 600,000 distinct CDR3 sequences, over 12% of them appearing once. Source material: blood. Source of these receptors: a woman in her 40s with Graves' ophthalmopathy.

The CDR3 loop reads CARKDGIEQFF. In nucleotides, the CDR3 is TGTGCCAGAAAGGACGGAATTGAGCAGTTCTTC. The genes are TRBV2 and TRBJ2-1; D is unclear. V was cut by 9 bases and J by 9 bases, with 12 bases left in between. Germline loops: CDR1 SNHLY, CDR2 FYNNEI. This CDR3 has 11 amino acids.

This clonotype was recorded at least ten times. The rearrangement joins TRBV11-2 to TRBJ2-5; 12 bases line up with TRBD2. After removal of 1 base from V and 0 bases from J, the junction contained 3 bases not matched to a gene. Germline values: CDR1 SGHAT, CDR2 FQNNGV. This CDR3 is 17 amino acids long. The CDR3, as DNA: TGTGCCAGCAGCTTAGGGACTAGCGGGACGTACCAAGAGACCCAGTACTTC. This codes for CASSLGTSGTYQETQYF.

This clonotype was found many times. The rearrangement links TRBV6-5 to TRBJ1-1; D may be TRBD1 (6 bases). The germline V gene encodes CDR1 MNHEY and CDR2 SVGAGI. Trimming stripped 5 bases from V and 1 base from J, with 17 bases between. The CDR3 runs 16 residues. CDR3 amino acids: CASSTLGTGRNTEAFF. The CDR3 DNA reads TGTGCCAGCAGTACTCTAGGAACAGGGAGGAACACTGAAGCTTTCTTT.

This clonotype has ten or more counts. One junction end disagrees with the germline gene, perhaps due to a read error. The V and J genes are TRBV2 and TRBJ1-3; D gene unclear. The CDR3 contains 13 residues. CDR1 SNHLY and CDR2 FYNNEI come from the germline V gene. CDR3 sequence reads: CASNEDSGNTIYF. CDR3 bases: TGTGCCAGCAATGAAGACTCTGGAAACACCATATATTTT.